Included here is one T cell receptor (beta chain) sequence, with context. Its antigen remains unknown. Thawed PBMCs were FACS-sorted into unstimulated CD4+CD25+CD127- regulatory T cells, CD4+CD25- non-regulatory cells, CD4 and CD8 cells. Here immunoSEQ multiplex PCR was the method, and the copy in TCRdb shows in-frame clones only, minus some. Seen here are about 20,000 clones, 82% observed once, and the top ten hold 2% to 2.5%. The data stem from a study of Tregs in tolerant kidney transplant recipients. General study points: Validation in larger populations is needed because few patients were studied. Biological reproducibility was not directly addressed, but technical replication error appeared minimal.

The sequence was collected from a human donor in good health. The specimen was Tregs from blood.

CDR3 sequence: CASSFPGSYGYTF. Written as DNA, the CDR3 is TGTGCCAGCAGCTTTCCGGGGAGCTATGGCTACACCTTC. The chain has TRBV7-2 and TRBJ1-2; no firm D call. In germline, CDR1 is SGHTA, CDR2 FQGNSA. This CDR3 has 13 amino acids. V was clipped by 3 bases and J by 4 bases, with 9 bases between them.